This paragraph covers one T cell receptor (beta chain) sequence. No antigen is known for it. The source of the sample is a study of blood T cells in healthy people across ages. Study results and caveats: Roughly linear declines in TCR beta diversity per million T cells occurred with age.

V was shortened by 4 bases and J by 5 bases, with 21 bases between the two germline ends. The CDR3 runs 16 residues. Germline CDR1 is LGHNA and CDR2 is YNFKEQ. Primed by a sample-barcoded 5' primer and a J-beta primer mix, a second PCR proceeded for about 6 to 12 cycles. Each CDR3 protein gets one entry after TCRdb re-called the 5' RACE reads with MiXCR. The sample carries around 990,000 distinct CDR3 sequences, approximately 25% recorded once. A further study also used this sample, focusing on T cells of mothers and their children.

Specimen: blood. The chain joins TRBV4-2 to TRBJ2-7; the D is unclear. The receptor comes from a girl under 10 years old in good health. CDR3 residues: CASSLLAIRSFHEQYF. The CDR3 coding sequence is TGTGCCAGCAGCCTCCTGGCTATACGATCCTTTCACGAGCAGTACTTC.